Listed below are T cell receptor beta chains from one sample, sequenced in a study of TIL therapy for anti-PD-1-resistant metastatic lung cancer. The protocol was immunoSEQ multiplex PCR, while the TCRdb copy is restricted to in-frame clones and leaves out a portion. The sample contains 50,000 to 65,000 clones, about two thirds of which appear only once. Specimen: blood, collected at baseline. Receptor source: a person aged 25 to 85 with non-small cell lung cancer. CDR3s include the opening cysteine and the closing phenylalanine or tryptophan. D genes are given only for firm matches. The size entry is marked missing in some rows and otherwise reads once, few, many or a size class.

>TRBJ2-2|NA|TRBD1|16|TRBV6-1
TGTGCCAGCAGTGTCCCCTACAGGGGTTTCACCGGGGAGCTGTTTTTT
CASSVPYRGFTGELFF
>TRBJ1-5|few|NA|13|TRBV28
TGTGCCAGCAGTGCCGCGTGGGGTCAGCCCCAGCATTTT
CASSAAWGQPQHF
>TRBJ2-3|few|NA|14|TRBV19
TGTGCCAGTAGTGGATCCTCCCGGACAGATACGCAGTATTTT
CASSGSSRTDTQYF
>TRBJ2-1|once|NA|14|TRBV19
TGTGCCAGCAAGACAGTGAGCTCCTACAATGAGCAGTTCTTC
CASKTVSSYNEQFF
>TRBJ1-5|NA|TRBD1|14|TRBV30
TGTGCCTGGAGTTCTGGCAGGGGGCACCAGCCCCAGCATTTT
CAWSSGRGHQPQHF
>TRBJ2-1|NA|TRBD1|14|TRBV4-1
TGCGCCAGCCCTCGGGACAGCACCTACAATGAGCAGTTCTTC
CASPRDSTYNEQFF
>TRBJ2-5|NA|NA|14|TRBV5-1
TGCGCCAGCAGCGTCCGGGACCACCAAGAGACCCAGTACTTC
CASSVRDHQETQYF
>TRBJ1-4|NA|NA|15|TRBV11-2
TGTGCCAGCAGCTCGCTGGAAGGGGGTCGGGAAAAACTGTTTTTT
CASSSLEGGREKLFF
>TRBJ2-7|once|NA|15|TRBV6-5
TGTGCCAGCAGCCCCTTAGAGAAAGGGTCCTACGAGCAGTACTTC
CASSPLEKGSYEQYF
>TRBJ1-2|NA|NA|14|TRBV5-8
TGTGCCAGTAATTTCAGGACCTCCATCTATGGCTACACCTTC
CASNFRTSIYGYTF
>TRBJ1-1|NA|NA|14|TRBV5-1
TGCGCCAGCAGCTTGGGTGGGAGGGGCCTTTGGCCCTTCTTT
CASSLGGRGLWPFF
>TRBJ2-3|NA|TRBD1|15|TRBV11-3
TGTGCCAGCAGCTTCTGGACAGGGGGCGCGAATACGCAGTATTTT
CASSFWTGGANTQYF
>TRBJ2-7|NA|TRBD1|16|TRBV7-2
TGTGCCAGCAGCGTCAAGACCGGGACAGGGGGGATCGAGCAGTACTTC
CASSVKTGTGGIEQYF
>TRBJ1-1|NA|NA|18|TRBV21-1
TGTGCCAGCAGCAATAGATTCCCAGGGGCGAGGATGAACACTGAAGCTTTCTTT
CASSNRFPGARMNTEAFF
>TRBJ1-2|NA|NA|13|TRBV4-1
TGCGCCAGCAGCAAACGGGACAACTATGGCTACACCTTC
CASSKRDNYGYTF